This TCR beta chain was sequenced for a study of T-cell memory formation after mild COVID-19 (TCRdb year 2021). Notes on the research overall: TCR sequence clusters from the two donors were largely donor specific. Longitudinal TCRalpha and TCRbeta repertoire sequencing tracked T-cell clones expanding and contracting after mild COVID-19 in a couple of donors. The cohort comprised two young, previously healthy adult volunteers, one female and one male. The study at large found these results: The study covered only a couple of mild cases, and larger cohorts including severe cases with pre-infection samples were considered necessary. Some responding clones were detected in pre-infection memory, which suggested that pre-existing cross-reactive memory T cells had joined the SARS-CoV-2 response. Balanced CD4/CD8 phenotypes were observed for clones contracting from day 15 to 85, whereas a bias towards CD4+ was observed for a second wave of clones expanding from day 15 to 37. The second-wave clones that peaked on day 37 were not confirmed to be SARS-CoV-2 specific. Contracting CD4+ clones were found mainly in CM and EM memory subsets, while CD8+ clones were enriched in EMRA.

Sequencing instrument: Illumina NovaSeq 6000. Using 5'RACE with constant-segment primers, TCRalpha and TCRbeta cDNA libraries were constructed, with sample barcodes and unique molecular identifiers added in the process. RNA was extracted from every sample with Trizol reagent. Amplification of the libraries took two PCR steps, and the second step added a second sample barcode plus Illumina TruSeq adapters. Sequencing of libraries was performed on an Illumina NovaSeq with 2 x 150 bp paired-end reads. The authors' pipeline ran thus. Demultiplexing of reads and collapsing into UMI-guided consensus sequences were performed with migec v1.2.7. Using mixcr v2.1.11, UMI consensuses were aligned to TRA and TRB V and J templates and then assembled into clonotypes. A clonotype was counted as expanded or contracted only if both edgeR and NoisET called the change significant, with noise models trained on biological replicates. edgeR calls used a false discovery rate-adjusted p below 0.01 and a log2 fold-change threshold of 1. As an exploratory analysis of dynamics, max-normalized trajectories of the 1000 most abundant clonotypes were examined with PCA combined with hierarchical clustering. Separately sequenced CD4+ and CD8+ repertoires were used to assign a CD4 or CD8 phenotype to each responding clone. Using fastp at Q25 and MiXCR, TCRdb reprocessed the public reads and kept productive beta chains. Merged by CDR3 protein, the rows form single entries marked with the most common genes and DNA. For this entry, the V and J calls and clone size follow TCRdb and not the study's own pipeline. Present in this sample are approximately 570,000 distinct CDR3 sequences, about a sixth of which were seen just once. The ten largest make up more than 10% of the sample.

PBMCs were isolated by Ficoll-Paque density gradient centrifugation. Cut back by 5 bases and 2 bases, the V and J ends lie 11 bases apart. Inclusive of the bounding cysteine and phenylalanine, the CDR3 is 14 residues long. Only the CDR3 portion is preserved as DNA: 42 bases, with reading frame beginning at the first base. CDR1 and CDR2 were assigned from the germline V gene as SGHRS and YFSETQ. This clonotype was counted only a few times. Its antigen remains unidentified. Per-base qualities were not stored, and no clone one base away is much larger. The source is an adult woman who had mild COVID-19 (a few samples of this study predate the infection). The sample titles of this study are shuffled in the database, so cell type and time point are left out; the donor was told from shared clones. The chain uses TRBV5-1 and TRBJ1-3, with no confident D gene call. The sample comprised PBMCs or a T cell subset sorted from them (not recorded which). The DNA is as follows: TGCGCCAGCAGATTAACTTCACCTGGAAACACCATATATTTT. Protein translation: CASRLTSPGNTIYF.